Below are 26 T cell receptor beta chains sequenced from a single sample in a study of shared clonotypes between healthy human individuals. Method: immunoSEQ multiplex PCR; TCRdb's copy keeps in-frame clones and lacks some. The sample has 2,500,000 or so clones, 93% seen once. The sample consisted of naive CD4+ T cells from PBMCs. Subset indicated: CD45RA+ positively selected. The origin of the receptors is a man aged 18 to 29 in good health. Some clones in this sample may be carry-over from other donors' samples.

CDR3 nucleotide sequence: TGCGCCAGCAGCCCCGAGGGACCGCCGCTGGATACGCAGTATTTT. Encoded protein: CASSPEGPPLDTQYF. V and J are TRBV4-1 and TRBJ2-3, with D perhaps TRBD1 or TRBD2 (5 bases each). Germline V CDR1 and CDR2: MGHRA, YSYEKL. V was clipped by 4 bases and J by 6 bases, with 17 bases between them. The CDR3 runs 15 residues.

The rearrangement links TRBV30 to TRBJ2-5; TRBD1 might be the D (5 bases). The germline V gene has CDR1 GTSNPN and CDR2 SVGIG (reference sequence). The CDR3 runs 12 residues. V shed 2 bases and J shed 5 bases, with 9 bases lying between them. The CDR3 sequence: CAWSWAGETQYF. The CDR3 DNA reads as TGTGCCTGGAGTTGGGCAGGGGAGACCCAGTACTTC.

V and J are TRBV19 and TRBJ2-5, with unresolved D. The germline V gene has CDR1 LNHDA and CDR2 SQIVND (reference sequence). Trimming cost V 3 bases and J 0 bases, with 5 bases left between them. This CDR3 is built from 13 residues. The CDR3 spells CASSMANQETQYF. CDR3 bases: TGTGCCAGTAGTATGGCCAACCAAGAGACCCAGTACTTC. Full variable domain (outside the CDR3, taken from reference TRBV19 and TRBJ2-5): DGGITQSPKYLFRKEGQNVTLSCEQNLNHDAMYWYRQDPGQGLRLIYYSQIVNDFQKGDIAEGYSVSREKKESFPLTVTSAQKNPTAFYLCASSMANQETQYFGPGTRLLVL.

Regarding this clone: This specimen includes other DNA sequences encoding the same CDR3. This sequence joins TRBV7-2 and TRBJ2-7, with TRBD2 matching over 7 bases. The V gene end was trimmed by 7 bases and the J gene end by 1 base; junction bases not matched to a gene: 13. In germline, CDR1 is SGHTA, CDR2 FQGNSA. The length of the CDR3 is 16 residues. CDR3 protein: CASTLVRASGSYEQYF. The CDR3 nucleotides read TGTGCCAGCACCCTAGTACGTGCTAGCGGTTCCTACGAGCAGTACTTC.

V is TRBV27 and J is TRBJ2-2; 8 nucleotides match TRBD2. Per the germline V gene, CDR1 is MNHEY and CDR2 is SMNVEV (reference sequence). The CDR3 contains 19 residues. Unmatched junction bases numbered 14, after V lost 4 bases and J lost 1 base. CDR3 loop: CASSSITWYSGMNTGELFF. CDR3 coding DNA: TGTGCCAGCAGTTCGATTACCTGGTATAGCGGGATGAACACCGGGGAGCTGTTTTTT.

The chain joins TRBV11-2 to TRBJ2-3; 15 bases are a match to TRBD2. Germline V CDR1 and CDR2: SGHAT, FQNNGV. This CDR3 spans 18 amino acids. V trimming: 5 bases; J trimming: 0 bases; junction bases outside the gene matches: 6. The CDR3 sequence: CASSKGLAGGRSTDTQYF. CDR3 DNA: TGTGCCAGCAGCAAAGGACTAGCGGGAGGGCGGAGCACAGATACGCAGTATTTT.

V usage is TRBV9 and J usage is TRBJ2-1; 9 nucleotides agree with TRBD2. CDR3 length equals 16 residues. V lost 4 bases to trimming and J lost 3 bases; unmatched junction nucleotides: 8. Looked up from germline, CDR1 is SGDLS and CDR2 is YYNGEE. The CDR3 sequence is CASSRRLAAIYNEQFF. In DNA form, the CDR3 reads TGTGCCAGCAGCCGAAGACTAGCGGCCATCTACAATGAGCAGTTCTTC.

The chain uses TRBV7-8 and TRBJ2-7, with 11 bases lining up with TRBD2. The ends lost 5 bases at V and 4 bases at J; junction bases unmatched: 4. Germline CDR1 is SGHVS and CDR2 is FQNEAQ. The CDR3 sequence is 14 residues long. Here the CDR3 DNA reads TGTGCCAGCAGCACCGGGACTAGCGGATACGAGCAGTACTTC. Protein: CASSTGTSGYEQYF. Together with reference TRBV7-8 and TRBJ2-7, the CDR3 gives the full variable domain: GAGVSQSPRYKVAKRGQDVALRCDPISGHVSLFWYQQALGQGPEFLTYFQNEAQLDKSGLPSDRFFAERPEGSVSTLKIQRTQQEDSAVYLCASSTGTSGYEQYFGPGTRLTVT.

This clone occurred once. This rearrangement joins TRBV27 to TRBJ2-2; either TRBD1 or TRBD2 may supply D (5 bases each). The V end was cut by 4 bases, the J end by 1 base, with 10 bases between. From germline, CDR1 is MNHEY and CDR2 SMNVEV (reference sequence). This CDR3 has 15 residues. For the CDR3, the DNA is TGTGCCAGCAGTTGGGACGGATTGAACACCGGGGAGCTGTTTTTT. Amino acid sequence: CASSWDGLNTGELFF.

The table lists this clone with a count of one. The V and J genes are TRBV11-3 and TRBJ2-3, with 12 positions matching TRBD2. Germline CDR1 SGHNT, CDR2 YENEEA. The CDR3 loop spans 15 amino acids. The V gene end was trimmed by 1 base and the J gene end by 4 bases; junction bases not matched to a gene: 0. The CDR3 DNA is TGTGCCAGCAGCTTAGGACTAGCGGGAGCAGATACGCAGTATTTT. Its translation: CASSLGLAGADTQYF.

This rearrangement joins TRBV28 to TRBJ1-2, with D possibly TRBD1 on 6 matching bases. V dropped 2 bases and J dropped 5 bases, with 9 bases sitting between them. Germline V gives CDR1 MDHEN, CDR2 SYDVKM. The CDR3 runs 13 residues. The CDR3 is CASSLGQRYGYTF. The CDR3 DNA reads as TGTGCCAGCAGTTTAGGACAGAGGTATGGCTACACCTTC.

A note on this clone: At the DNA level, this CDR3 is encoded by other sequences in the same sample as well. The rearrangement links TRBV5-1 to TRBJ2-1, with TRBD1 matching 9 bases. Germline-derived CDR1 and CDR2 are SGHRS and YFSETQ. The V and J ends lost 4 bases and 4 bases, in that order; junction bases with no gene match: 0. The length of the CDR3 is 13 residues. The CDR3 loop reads CASSGQGYNEQFF. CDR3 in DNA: TGCGCCAGCAGCGGACAGGGGTACAATGAGCAGTTCTTC. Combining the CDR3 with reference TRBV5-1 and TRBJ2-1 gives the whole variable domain KAGVTQTPRYLIKTRGQQVTLSCSPISGHRSVSWYQQTPGQGLQFLFEYFSETQRNKGNFPGRFSGRQFSNSRSEMNVSTLELGDSALYLCASSGQGYNEQFFGPGTRLTVL.

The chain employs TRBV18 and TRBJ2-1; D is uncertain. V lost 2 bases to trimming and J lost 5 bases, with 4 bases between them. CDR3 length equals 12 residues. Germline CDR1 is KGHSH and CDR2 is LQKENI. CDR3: CASSPVHNEQFF. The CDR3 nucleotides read TGTGCCAGCTCACCAGTACACAATGAGCAGTTCTTC.

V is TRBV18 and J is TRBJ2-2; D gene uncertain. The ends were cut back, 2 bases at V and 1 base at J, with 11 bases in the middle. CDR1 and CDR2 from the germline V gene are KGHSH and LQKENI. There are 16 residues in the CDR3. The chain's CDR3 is CASSPFRPGNTGELFF. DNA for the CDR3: TGTGCCAGCTCACCATTTCGGCCAGGGAACACCGGGGAGCTGTTTTTT. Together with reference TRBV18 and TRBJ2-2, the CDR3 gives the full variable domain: NAGVMQNPRHLVRRRGQEARLRCSPMKGHSHVYWYRQLPEEGLKFMVYLQKENIIDESGMPKERFSAEFPKEGPSILRIQQVVRGDSAAYFCASSPFRPGNTGELFFGEGSRLTVL.

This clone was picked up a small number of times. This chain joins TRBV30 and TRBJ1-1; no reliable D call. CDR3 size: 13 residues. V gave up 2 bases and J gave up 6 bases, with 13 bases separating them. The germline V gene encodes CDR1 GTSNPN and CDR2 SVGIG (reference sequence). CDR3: CAWSTYRGAEAFF. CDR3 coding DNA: TGTGCCTGGAGTACCTATCGGGGTGCTGAAGCTTTCTTT.

The CDR3 sequence is CASSPGTSYEQYF. DNA for the CDR3: TGTGCCAGCAGCCCAGGAACCTCCTACGAGCAGTACTTC. V gene TRBV7-3 combines with J gene TRBJ2-7; D is unclear. Germline CDR1 is SGHTA and CDR2 is FQGTGA. There are 13 residues in the CDR3. Trimming took 5 bases from V and 0 from J, leaving 8 bases between them.

The DNA of the CDR3 is TGTGCCAGCAGTTTCCCGGGACAGGCGAACTATGGCTACACCTTC. This gives the protein CASSFPGQANYGYTF. The gene calls are TRBV28 and TRBJ1-2; 8 nucleotides agree with TRBD1. The junction had 5 bases not matched to a gene; V was cut back by 3 bases and J by 2 bases. CDR3 length: 15 residues. Germline V gives CDR1 MDHEN, CDR2 SYDVKM.

The CDR3 nucleotides read TGTGCCAGCAGTGCGTCTCGAGGACCCCGAACCGGGGAGCTGTTTTTT. It codes for CASSASRGPRTGELFF. The chain links TRBV2 to TRBJ2-2; unclear D gene. CDR3 length: 16 residues. The germline gives CDR1 SNHLY, CDR2 FYNNEI. V dropped 4 bases and J dropped 5 bases, with 17 bases sitting between them.

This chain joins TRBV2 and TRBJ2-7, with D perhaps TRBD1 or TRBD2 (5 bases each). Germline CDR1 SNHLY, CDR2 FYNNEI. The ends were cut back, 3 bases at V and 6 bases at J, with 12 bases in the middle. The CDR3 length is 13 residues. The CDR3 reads CASSDMAGSEQYF. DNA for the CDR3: TGTGCCAGCAGTGATATGGCAGGGAGCGAGCAGTACTTC.

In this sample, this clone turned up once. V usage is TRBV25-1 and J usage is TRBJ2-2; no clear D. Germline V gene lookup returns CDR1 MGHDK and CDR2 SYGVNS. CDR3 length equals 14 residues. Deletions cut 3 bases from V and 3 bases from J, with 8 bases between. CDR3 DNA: TGTGCCAGCAGTGACAGGTTTGACACCGGGGAGCTGTTTTTT. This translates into CASSDRFDTGELFF.

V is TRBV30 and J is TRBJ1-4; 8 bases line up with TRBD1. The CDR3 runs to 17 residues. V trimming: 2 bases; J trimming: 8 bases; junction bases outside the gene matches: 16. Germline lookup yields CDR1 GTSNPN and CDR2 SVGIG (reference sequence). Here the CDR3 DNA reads TGTGCCTGGAGTTCCGGACAGGGAGCGCAGATAGGGGAAAAACTGTTTTTT. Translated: CAWSSGQGAQIGEKLFF. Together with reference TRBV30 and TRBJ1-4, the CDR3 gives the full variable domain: SQTIHQWPATLVQPVGSPLSLECTVEGTSNPNLYWYRQAAGRGLQLLFYSVGIGQISSEVPQNLSASRPQDRQFILSSKKLLLSDSGFYLCAWSSGQGAQIGEKLFFGSGTQLSVL.

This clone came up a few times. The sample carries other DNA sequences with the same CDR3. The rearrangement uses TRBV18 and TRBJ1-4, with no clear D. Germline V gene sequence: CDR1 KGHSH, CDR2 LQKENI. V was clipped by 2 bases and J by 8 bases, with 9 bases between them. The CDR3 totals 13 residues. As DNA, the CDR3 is TGTGCCAGCTCACCAGGGTGGGGAGAAAAACTGTTTTTT. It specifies CASSPGWGEKLFF.

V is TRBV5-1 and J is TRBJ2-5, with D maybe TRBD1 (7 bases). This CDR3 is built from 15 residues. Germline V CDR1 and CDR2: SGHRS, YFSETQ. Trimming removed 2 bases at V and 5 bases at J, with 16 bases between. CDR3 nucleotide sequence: TGCGCCAGCAGCTTCTCAGGGGGGTCTATGGAGACCCAGTACTTC. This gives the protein CASSFSGGSMETQYF.

The CDR3: CAWGGASGNPDTQYF. Here the CDR3 DNA reads TGTGCCTGGGGGGGGGCTAGCGGGAACCCAGATACGCAGTATTTT. This chain uses TRBV30 with TRBJ2-3; 9 nucleotides match TRBD2. CDR3 size: 15 residues. CDR1 and CDR2 from the germline V gene are GTSNPN and SVGIG (reference sequence). With V trimmed by 5 bases and J by 4 bases, 10 bases remained unmatched. The entire variable domain, with the rest obtained from reference TRBV30 and TRBJ2-3, is as follows: SQTIHQWPATLVQPVGSPLSLECTVEGTSNPNLYWYRQAAGRGLQLLFYSVGIGQISSEVPQNLSASRPQDRQFILSSKKLLLSDSGFYLCAWGGASGNPDTQYFGPGTRLTVL.

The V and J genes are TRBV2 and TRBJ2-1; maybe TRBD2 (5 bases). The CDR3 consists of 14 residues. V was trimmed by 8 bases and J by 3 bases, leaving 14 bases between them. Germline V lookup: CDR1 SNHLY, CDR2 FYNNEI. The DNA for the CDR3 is TGTGCCAGCCTCCGGGGAATTAGCTACAATGAGCAGTTCTTC. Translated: CASLRGISYNEQFF.

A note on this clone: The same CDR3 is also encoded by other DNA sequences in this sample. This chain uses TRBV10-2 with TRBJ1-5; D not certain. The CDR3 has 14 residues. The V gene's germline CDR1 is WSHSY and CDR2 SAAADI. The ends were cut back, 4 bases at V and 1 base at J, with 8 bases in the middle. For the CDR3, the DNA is TGCGCCAGCAGTGCTGTAAACAGCAATCAGCCCCAGCATTTT. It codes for CASSAVNSNQPQHF.